The clone carrying this TCR beta chain has ten or more counts. Its antigen is not known. These data belong to a study of Graves' ophthalmopathy and Graves' hyperthyroidism. Study-wide background: Blood was drawn at initial diagnosis, before any treatment. General observations from the study: Most clonotypes expanded in thyroid above 0.001 frequency were present in blood too.

The germline V gene has CDR1 SEHNR and CDR2 FQNEAQ (reference sequence). Trimming cost V 2 bases and J 6 bases, with 7 bases left between them. The CDR3 is 13 amino acids. Beta-chain TCR CDR3 regions were amplified from RNA transcripts. HTBI primers were used in a first-round RT-PCR, which preceded a second-round multiplex PCR. TCRdb analysed the multiplex PCR reads with MiXCR anew, one entry per CDR3 protein. This table holds hundreds of thousands of distinct CDR3 sequences, under 25% found once. Ophthalmopathy absent within 18 months of follow-up marked hyperthyroidism as stable. Exclusion applied to patients with other autoimmune diseases, uncontrolled infections, pregnancy or lactation.

The chain employs TRBV7-9 and TRBJ2-2; D is unresolved. Sequencing was done on a sample of peripheral blood. This receptor was taken from a woman between 18 and 29 years old with stable Graves' hyperthyroidism. The CDR3 region has the DNA TGTGCCAGCAGCTTACAACGACCCGGGGAGCTGTTTTTT. Protein sequence: CASSLQRPGELFF.